This TCR beta chain stems from a study of STAT5B mutations in CD4+ large granular lymphocyte leukemia. The repertoire was sequenced with immunoSEQ multiplex PCR; TCRdb's copy has only in-frame clones and lacks some. This table has about 20,000 clones, 82% appearing once. Germline V CDR1 and CDR2: SGHRS, YFSETQ. The length of the CDR3 is 15 residues. V was pared by 0 bases and J by 0 bases, with 9 bases between. Sequencing used CD4+ T cells from blood buffy coats. This TCR was recovered from a human donor in good health. This chain joins TRBV5-1 and TRBJ2-5, with a tentative D call TRBD1 (6 bases). The CDR3 loop is CASSLGTANQETQYF. The CDR3 DNA reads TGCGCCAGCAGCTTGGGGACAGCCAACCAAGAGACCCAGTACTTC. Based on the CDR3 plus reference TRBV5-1 and TRBJ2-5, the full variable domain is KAGVTQTPRYLIKTRGQQVTLSCSPISGHRSVSWYQQTPGQGLQFLFEYFSETQRNKGNFPGRFSGRQFSNSRSEMNVSTLELGDSALYLCASSLGTANQETQYFGPGTRLLVL.